Shown below are 12 T cell receptor beta chains from a single sample sequenced in a study of blood T cell repertoires in COVID-19. The table came from immunoSEQ multiplex PCR; TCRdb's copy has only in-frame clones and leaves some out. The sample lists around 70,000 clones; around three quarters were seen once. Source material: peripheral blood. The source is a human donor in a cohort sampled during active COVID-19.

The V call is TRBV18, the J call TRBJ2-5; TRBD1 matches at 8 bases. The germline V gene encodes CDR1 KGHSH and CDR2 LQKENI. After removal of 2 bases from V and 4 bases from J, the junction contained 15 bases not matched to a gene. This CDR3 has 18 amino acids. The DNA of the CDR3 is TGTGCCAGCTCACCAGGTTCCTTGGACAGGGCGAGGGGAGAGACCCAGTACTTC. Amino acid sequence: CASSPGSLDRARGETQYF.

CDR3 DNA sequence: TGTGCCAGTAGTGCCCAATGGGGGGGGTACGAGCAGTACTTC. It specifies CASSAQWGGYEQYF. The genes are TRBV19 and TRBJ2-7; 7 nucleotides align to TRBD2. The germline V gene encodes CDR1 LNHDA and CDR2 SQIVND (reference sequence). CDR3 length: 14 residues. V shed 5 bases, J shed 4 bases, and the junction held 8 bases outside the gene matches.

This chain joins TRBV7-2 and TRBJ1-3; D unclear. This CDR3 has 15 residues. Germline CDR1 reads SGHTA; CDR2 reads FQGNSA. V lost 5 bases and J 4 bases, leaving 15 bases between the germline ends. For the CDR3, the DNA is TGTGCCAGCAGCGTCCCGACACTCTCCGGAAACACCATATATTTT. It translates to CASSVPTLSGNTIYF.

This clone was recorded a few times. V gene TRBV5-4 combines with J gene TRBJ1-2, with a tentative D call TRBD1 (5 bases). V was shortened by 4 bases and J by 8 bases, with 15 bases between the two germline ends. The CDR3 has 13 residues. Germline loops: CDR1 SGHNT, CDR2 YYREEE (reference sequence). The DNA of the CDR3 is TGTGCCAGCAGCCGACGAGGAGGGGACGGCTACACCTTC. Encoded protein: CASSRRGGDGYTF.

V and J are TRBV7-2 and TRBJ2-3, with D tentatively TRBD2 (6 bases). The CDR3 covers 13 residues. From germline, CDR1 is SGHTA and CDR2 FQGNSA. Trimming left V 6 bases short and J 2 bases short, with 9 bases between. The chain's CDR3 is CASSSDYTDTQYF. The CDR3 DNA follows: TGTGCCAGCAGTTCGGACTACACAGATACGCAGTATTTT.

The sample holds a few counts of this clone. The chain carries TRBV2 and TRBJ2-7; D might be TRBD1 (6 bases). The germline V and J ends were trimmed by 7 bases and 6 bases, with 13 bases remaining between them. Germline values: CDR1 SNHLY, CDR2 FYNNEI. The CDR3 runs 12 residues. CDR3 sequence reads: CASTVRGGEQYF. The CDR3 DNA follows: TGTGCCAGCACGGTCAGGGGCGGCGAGCAGTACTTC.

This chain connects TRBV3-1 (or the pseudogene TRBV3-2) to TRBJ1-1; D gene unclear. The CDR3 has 13 residues. Trimming removed 2 bases at V and 5 bases at J, with 9 bases between. Per the germline V gene, CDR1 is LGHDT and CDR2 is YNNKEL (reference sequence). The CDR3 nucleotides read TGTGCCAGCAGCCAAATGGCGGGTACTGAAGCTTTCTTT. Its translation is CASSQMAGTEAFF.

This chain uses TRBV28 with TRBJ1-3; 7 nucleotides align to TRBD1. V trimming: 3 bases; J trimming: 4 bases; junction bases outside the gene matches: 6. The CDR3 extends over 15 amino acids. The germline gives CDR1 MDHEN, CDR2 SYDVKM. The CDR3 sequence is CASSFVGTAGNTIYF. CDR3 bases: TGTGCCAGCAGTTTCGTGGGGACAGCAGGAAACACCATATATTTT.

The sample holds one count of this clone. This chain links TRBV5-8 with TRBJ1-2; 9 positions agree with TRBD1. V dropped 4 bases and J dropped 2; count of bases not matched to a gene: 6. The CDR3 length is 15 residues. From germline, CDR1 is SGHTS and CDR2 YDEGEE. The CDR3 reads CASSPRQGGNYGYTF. Written as DNA, the CDR3 is TGTGCCAGCAGCCCCAGACAGGGGGGAAACTATGGCTACACCTTC. Full variable domain (rest looked up from reference TRBV5-8 and TRBJ1-2): EAGVTQSPTHLIKTRGQQATLRCSPISGHTSVYWYQQALGLGLQFLLWYDEGEERNRGNFPPRFSGRQFPNYSSELNVNALELEDSALYLCASSPRQGGNYGYTFGSGTRLTVV.

The chain employs TRBV11-2 and TRBJ1-3, with D unresolved. CDR3 length: 15 amino acids. With 2 bases removed from V and 0 bases from J, the gap between germline ends came to 8 bases. The V gene's germline CDR1 is SGHAT and CDR2 FQNNGV. CDR3 in amino acids: CASSLIGSSGNTIYF. In DNA, the CDR3 is TGTGCCAGCAGCTTAATTGGGAGCTCTGGAAACACCATATATTTT.

This clone was seen only a few times. The J gene is TRBJ1-5, the V gene TRBV5-4, with a possible D match to TRBD1 (5 bases). The V gene's germline CDR1 is SGHNT and CDR2 YYREEE (reference sequence). Trimming took 0 bases from V and 4 from J, leaving 11 bases between them. The CDR3 runs to 15 residues. The CDR3 spells CASSLAPSGNQPQHF. The DNA for the CDR3 is TGTGCCAGCAGCTTGGCCCCTTCAGGGAATCAGCCCCAGCATTTT.

CDR3 bases: TGTGCCAGCAGCTTAGGGGGGGAGGGCAATCAGCCCCAGCATTTT. Protein: CASSLGGEGNQPQHF. V is TRBV28 and J is TRBJ1-5; tentative D call: TRBD1 (6 bases). V was trimmed by 6 bases and J by 2 bases, leaving 14 bases between them. The length of the CDR3 is 15 residues. CDR1 and CDR2 from the germline V gene are MDHEN and SYDVKM.